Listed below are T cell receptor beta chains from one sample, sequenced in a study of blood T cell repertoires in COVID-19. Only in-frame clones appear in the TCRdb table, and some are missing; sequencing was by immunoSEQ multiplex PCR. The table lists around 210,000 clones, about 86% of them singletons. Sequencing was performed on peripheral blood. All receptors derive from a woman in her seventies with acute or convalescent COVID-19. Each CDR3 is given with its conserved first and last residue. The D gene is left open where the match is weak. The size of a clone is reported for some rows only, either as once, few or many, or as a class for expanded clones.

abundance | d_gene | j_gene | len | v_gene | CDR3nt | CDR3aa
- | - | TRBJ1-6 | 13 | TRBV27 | TGTGCCAGTGCCATGTCCCGGGATTCACCCCTCCACTTT | CASAMSRDSPLHF
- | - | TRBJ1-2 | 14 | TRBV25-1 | TGTGCCAGCACTGACACATCCCCGGCGGGCGGCTACACCTTC | CASTDTSPAGGYTF
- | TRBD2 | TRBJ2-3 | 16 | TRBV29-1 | TGCAGCGTTGAAGGGACTAGCGGGGGGCCCACAGATACGCAGTATTTT | CSVEGTSGGPTDTQYF
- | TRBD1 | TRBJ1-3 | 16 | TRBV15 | TGTGCCACCAGCAGGGGGACAGCGAGCTCTGGAAACACCATATATTTT | CATSRGTASSGNTIYF
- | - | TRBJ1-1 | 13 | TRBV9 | TGTGCCAGCAGCGTAATTCCTGACACTGAAGCTTTCTTT | CASSVIPDTEAFF
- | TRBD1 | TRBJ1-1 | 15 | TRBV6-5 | TGTGCCGGGGCGACAGGGACCTGGTGGAATACTGAAGCTTTCTTT | CAGATGTWWNTEAFF
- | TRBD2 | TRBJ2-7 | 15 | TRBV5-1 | TGCGCCAGCAGCCTCCTGACTAGCGGGAGTGACGAGCAGTACTTC | CASSLLTSGSDEQYF
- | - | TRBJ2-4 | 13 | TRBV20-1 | TGCAGTGCTAGTCAGAAACTAAAAAACATTCAGTACTTC | CSASQKLKNIQYF
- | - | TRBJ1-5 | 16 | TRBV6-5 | TGTGCCAGCAGTTACGCCCCTGTAGGGGATGCCCAGCCCCAGCATTTT | CASSYAPVGDAQPQHF
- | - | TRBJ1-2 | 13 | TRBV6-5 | TGTGCCAGCAGCCCCGACATGAACTATGGCTACACCTTC | CASSPDMNYGYTF
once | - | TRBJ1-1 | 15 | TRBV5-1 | TGCGCCAGCAGCTTGGCCGGGGGGAAGAACACTGAAGCTTTCTTT | CASSLAGGKNTEAFF
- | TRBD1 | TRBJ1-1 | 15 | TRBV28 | TGTGCCAGCACCACAGGGGGCTCGATGGGCACTGAAGCTTTCTTT | CASTTGGSMGTEAFF
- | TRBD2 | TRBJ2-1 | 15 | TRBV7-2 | TGTGCCAGCAGCTTCGGGGGGGCCCCCTACAATGAGCAGTTCTTC | CASSFGGAPYNEQFF
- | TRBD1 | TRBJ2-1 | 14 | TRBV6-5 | TGTGCCAGCAGCGGACAGGGGAGGGGCAATGAGCAGTTCTTC | CASSGQGRGNEQFF
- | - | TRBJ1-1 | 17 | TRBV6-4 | TGTGCCAGCAGTGACTCCTCAGGCTGGTTGGGGAACACTGAAGCTTTCTTT | CASSDSSGWLGNTEAFF
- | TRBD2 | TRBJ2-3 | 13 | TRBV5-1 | TGCGCCAGCAGCGGGGGAGGGCCCGACACGCAGTATTTT | CASSGGGPDTQYF
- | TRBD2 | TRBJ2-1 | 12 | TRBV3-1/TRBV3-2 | TGTGCCAGCAGCCCAGGGACTAGCAAACAGTTCTTC | CASSPGTSKQFF
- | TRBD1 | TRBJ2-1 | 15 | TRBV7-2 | TGTGCCAGCAGCTTAGGTCTGGGACAGGGATATGAGCAGTTCTTC | CASSLGLGQGYEQFF
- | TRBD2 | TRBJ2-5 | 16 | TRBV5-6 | TGTGCCAACTTAAATTCGGGACTAGCGGGGGTAGAGACCCAGTACTTC | CANLNSGLAGVETQYF
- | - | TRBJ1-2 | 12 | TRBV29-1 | TGCAGCGTTGAAGAAATACAGGGTCTCATCACCTTC | CSVEEIQGLITF
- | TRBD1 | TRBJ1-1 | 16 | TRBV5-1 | TGCGCCAGCAGCTTACCCACGGACAGGGCAATCACTGAAGCTTTCTTT | CASSLPTDRAITEAFF
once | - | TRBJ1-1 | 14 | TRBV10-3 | TGTGCCATCATAGGGTCAGGGCCGAACACTGAAGCTTTCTTT | CAIIGSGPNTEAFF
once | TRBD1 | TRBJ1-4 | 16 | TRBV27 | TGTGCCAGCAGTCCCCTTATGCCGGGACAGGGTGAAAAACTGTTTTTT | CASSPLMPGQGEKLFF
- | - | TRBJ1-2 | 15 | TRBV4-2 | TGTGCCAGCAGCCAAACCGGGGTGAAAGCTGGCGGCTACACCTTC | CASSQTGVKAGGYTF
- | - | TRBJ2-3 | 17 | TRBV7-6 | TGTGCCAGCAGCTTAGTCTCGGCGGGTCCGGGGACAGATACGCAGTATTTT | CASSLVSAGPGTDTQYF
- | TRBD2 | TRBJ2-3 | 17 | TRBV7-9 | TGTGCCAGCAGCCCTCTTGGGACTAGGGGGAGCGCAGATACGCAGTATTTT | CASSPLGTRGSADTQYF
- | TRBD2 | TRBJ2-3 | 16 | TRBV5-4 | TGTGCCAGCAAACCAAACCGGGGGGGCAGGACAGATACGCAGTATTTT | CASKPNRGGRTDTQYF
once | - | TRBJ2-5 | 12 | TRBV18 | TGTGCCAGCTCACCACTAGAAGAGACCCAGTACTTC | CASSPLEETQYF
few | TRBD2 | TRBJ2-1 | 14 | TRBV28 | TGTGCCAGCAGTTCTAGCGGGAGAAAGGGGGAGCAGTTCTTC | CASSSSGRKGEQFF
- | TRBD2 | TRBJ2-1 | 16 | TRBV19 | TGTGCCAGTACCCCCCGGACTAGCGGGAGGGGCAATGAGCAGTTCTTC | CASTPRTSGRGNEQFF
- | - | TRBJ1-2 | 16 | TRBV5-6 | TGTGCCAGCAGCGCGGGGAGGGGCGCGCGGAACTATGGCTACACCTTC | CASSAGRGARNYGYTF
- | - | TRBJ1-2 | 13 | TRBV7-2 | TGTGCCAGCAACCCCTCCGGTTCCTATGGCTACACCTTC | CASNPSGSYGYTF
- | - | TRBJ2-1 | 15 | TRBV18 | TGTGCCAGCTCGCCTCCCGGGACTCAAAAAAATGAGCAGTTCTTC | CASSPPGTQKNEQFF
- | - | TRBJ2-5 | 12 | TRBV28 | TGTGCCAGCAGCGGGAGCAGAGAGACCCAGTACTTC | CASSGSRETQYF
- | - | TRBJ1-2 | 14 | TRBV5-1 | TGCGCCAGCAGCTTAGGACAGACGACTTATGGCTACACCTTC | CASSLGQTTYGYTF
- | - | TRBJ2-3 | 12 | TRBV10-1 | TGCGCCAGCAGTGGGGCTGGGAGGACGCAGTATTTT | CASSGAGRTQYF
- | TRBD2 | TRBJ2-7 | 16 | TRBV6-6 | TGTGCCAGCAGTCCCCTCCTTAGCGGGTCTTCCTACGAGCAGTACTTC | CASSPLLSGSSYEQYF
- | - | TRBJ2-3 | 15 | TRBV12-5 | TGTGCTAGTGGTTTGCACAGCCTCGGCACAGATACGCAGTATTTT | CASGLHSLGTDTQYF
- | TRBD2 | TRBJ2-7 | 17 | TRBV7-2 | TGTGCCAGCAGCCAAAAGGTAGCGGGAGGGCTTGCCTACGAGCAGTACTTC | CASSQKVAGGLAYEQYF
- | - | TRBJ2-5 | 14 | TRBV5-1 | TGCGCCAGCAGCCAAGGTCTCCGGGAGGAGACCCAGTACTTC | CASSQGLREETQYF
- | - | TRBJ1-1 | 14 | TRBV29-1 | TGCAGCTTTCGTATGGGTACTATGAACACTGAAGCTTTCTTT | CSFRMGTMNTEAFF
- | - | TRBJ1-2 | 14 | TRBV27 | TGTGCCAGCAGTTTCTTGAAAGGGGTCGATGGCTACACCTTC | CASSFLKGVDGYTF
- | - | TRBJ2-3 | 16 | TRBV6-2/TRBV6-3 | TGTGCCAGCAGCTCCCCAAAAGCGTTTAGCACAGATACGCAGTATTTT | CASSSPKAFSTDTQYF
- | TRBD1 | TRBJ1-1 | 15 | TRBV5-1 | TGCGCCAGCAGCTTGTCTGAGGGGGCCAGCACTGAAGCTTTCTTT | CASSLSEGASTEAFF
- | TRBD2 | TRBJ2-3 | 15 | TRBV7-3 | TGTGCCAGCAGGAAAGAAGCGGGAGGACAAGATACGCAGTATTTT | CASRKEAGGQDTQYF
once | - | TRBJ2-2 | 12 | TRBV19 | TGTGCCAGTAGTATACGGACCGGGGAGCTGTTTTTT | CASSIRTGELFF
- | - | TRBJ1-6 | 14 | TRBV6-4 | TGTGCCAGCAGTGAATCGTCCTTTAATTCACCCCTCCACTTT | CASSESSFNSPLHF
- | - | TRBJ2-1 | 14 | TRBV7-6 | TGTGCCAGCAGCTTAGTTCTAGGGGGCAATGAGCAGTTCTTC | CASSLVLGGNEQFF
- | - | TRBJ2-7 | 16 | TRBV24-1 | TGTGCCACCAGTGACCCTGGACAGCCTACTCCCTACGAGCAGTACTTC | CATSDPGQPTPYEQYF
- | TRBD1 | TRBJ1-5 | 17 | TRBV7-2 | TGTGCCAGCAGCTTAGCCCCAACAGGGGGATCAGGACAGCCCCAGCATTTT | CASSLAPTGGSGQPQHF